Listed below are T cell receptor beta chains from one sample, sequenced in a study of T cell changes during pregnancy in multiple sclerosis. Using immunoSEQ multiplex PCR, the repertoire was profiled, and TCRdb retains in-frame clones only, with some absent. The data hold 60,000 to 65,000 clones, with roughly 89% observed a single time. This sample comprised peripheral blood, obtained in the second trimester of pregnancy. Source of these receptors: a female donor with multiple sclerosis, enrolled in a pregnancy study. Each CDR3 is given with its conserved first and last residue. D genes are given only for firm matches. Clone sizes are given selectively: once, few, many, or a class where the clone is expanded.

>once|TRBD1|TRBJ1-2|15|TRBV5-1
TGCGCCAGCAGCTTTACAGGGGTAGTCGGCTATGGCTACACCTTC
CASSFTGVVGYGYTF
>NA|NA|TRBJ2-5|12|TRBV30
TGTGCCTGGGGACACCGCCAAGAGACCCAGTACTTC
CAWGHRQETQYF
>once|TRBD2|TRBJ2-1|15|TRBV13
TGTGCCAGCAGCTTAATCGGCGGGAGTTCGGTTGAGCAGTTCTTC
CASSLIGGSSVEQFF
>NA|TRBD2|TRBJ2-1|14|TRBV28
TGTGCCAGCAGCCAGCGGGAGGGCCGCAATGAGCAGTTCTTC
CASSQREGRNEQFF
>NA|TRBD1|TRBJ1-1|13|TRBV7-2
TGTGCCAGCAGCCGACAGGGAGACACTGAAGCTTTCTTT
CASSRQGDTEAFF
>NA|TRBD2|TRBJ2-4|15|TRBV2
TGTGCCAGCGGCTTGTTAGCGGGAGCCGGGCACATTCAGTACTTC
CASGLLAGAGHIQYF
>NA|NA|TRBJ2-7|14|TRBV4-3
TGCGCCAGCAGCCAAGATGGAGGGCTGGGCGAGCAGTACTTC
CASSQDGGLGEQYF
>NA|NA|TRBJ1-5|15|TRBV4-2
TGTGCCAGCAGCCAAGATAGTCGGGGCAATCAGCCCCAGCATTTT
CASSQDSRGNQPQHF
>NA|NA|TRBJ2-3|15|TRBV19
TGTGCCAGTAGCCCTCGGGAGTCTCCTAGAGATACGCAGTATTTT
CASSPRESPRDTQYF
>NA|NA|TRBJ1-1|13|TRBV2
TGTGCCAGCAAACAGGAAAGGAACACTGAAGCTTTCTTT
CASKQERNTEAFF
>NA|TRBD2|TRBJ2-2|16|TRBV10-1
TGCGCCAGCAGCCGACTAGCGGGAGGGAACACCGGGGAGCTGTTTTTT
CASSRLAGGNTGELFF
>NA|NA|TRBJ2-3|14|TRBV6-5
TGTGCCAGCAAACAGCTCCACAGCACAGATACGCAGTATTTT
CASKQLHSTDTQYF
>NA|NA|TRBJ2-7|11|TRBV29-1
TGCAGCGTTGGTGAGAGCTACGAGCAGTACTTC
CSVGESYEQYF
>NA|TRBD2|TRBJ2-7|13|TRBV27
TGTGCCAGCAGTCGGACTAGCGGCTACGAGCAGTACTTC
CASSRTSGYEQYF
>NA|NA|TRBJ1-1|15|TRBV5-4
TGTGCCAGCAGCTTGGGGCAGGGTTTTGGCACTGAAGCTTTCTTT
CASSLGQGFGTEAFF
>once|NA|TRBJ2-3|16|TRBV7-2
TGTGCCAGCAGCTTAGGTTATATGGGGGGAACAGATACGCAGTATTTT
CASSLGYMGGTDTQYF
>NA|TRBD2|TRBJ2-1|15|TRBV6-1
TGTGCCAGCAGTGAAAGTCTAGCGGGCCGCAATGAGCAGTTCTTC
CASSESLAGRNEQFF
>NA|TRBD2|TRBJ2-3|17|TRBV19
TGTGCCAGTAGTATAGGTAGCGGGAGGGCCGGAACAGATACGCAGTATTTT
CASSIGSGRAGTDTQYF
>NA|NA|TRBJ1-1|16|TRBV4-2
TGTGCCAGCAGCCGGCCCAGCGGGGACATGAACACTGAAGCTTTCTTT
CASSRPSGDMNTEAFF
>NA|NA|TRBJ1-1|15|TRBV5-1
TGCGCCAGCAGCTTTCTGCAGGGACTGATAACTGAAGCTTTCTTT
CASSFLQGLITEAFF
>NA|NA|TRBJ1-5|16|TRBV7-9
TGTGCCAGCAGCTTGGGGTTACAGGGAGGGGGGGCGCCCCAGCATTTT
CASSLGLQGGGAPQHF
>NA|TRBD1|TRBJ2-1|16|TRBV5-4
TGTGCCAGCAGCTTGGACTGGACAGGTACCTACAATGAGCAGTTCTTC
CASSLDWTGTYNEQFF
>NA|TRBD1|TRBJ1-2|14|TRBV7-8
TGTGCCAGCAGCTTACCGGGACAGAACTATGGCTACACCTTC
CASSLPGQNYGYTF
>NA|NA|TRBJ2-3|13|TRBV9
TGTGCCAGCAGCGTGGACACCACAGATACGCAGTATTTT
CASSVDTTDTQYF
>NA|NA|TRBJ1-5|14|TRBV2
TGTGCCAGCAGTGAATACGGGGGGAATCAGCCCCAGCATTTT
CASSEYGGNQPQHF
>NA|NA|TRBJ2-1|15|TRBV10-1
TGCGCCAGCAGCTGGAGTGCCGGCTCCTACAATGAGCAGTTCTTC
CASSWSAGSYNEQFF
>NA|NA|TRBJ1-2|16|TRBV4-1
TGCGCCAGCAGCCAAGGGCCAGGCGCTTCTAACTATGGCTACACCTTC
CASSQGPGASNYGYTF
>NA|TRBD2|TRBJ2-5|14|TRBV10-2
TGCGCCAGCAGTCGACTAGCGGGAGGCGGGACCCAGTACTTC
CASSRLAGGGTQYF
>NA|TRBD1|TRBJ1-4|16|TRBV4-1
TGCGCCAGCAGCCAGGACGTATCAGGGGGCCTAGTAAAACTGTTTTTT
CASSQDVSGGLVKLFF
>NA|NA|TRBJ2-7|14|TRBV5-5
TGTGCCAGCAGCTTCCACGCCAGCTCCTACGAGCAGTACTTC
CASSFHASSYEQYF
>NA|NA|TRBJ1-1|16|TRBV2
TGTGCCAGCAGTAACTTAGGAGGGAGGTTGAACACTGAAGCTTTCTTT
CASSNLGGRLNTEAFF
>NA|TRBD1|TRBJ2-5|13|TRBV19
TGTGCCAGTAGTACCAGGGGGCGAGAGACCCAGTACTTC
CASSTRGRETQYF
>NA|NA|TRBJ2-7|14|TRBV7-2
TGTGCCAGCAGCTTGTTAGCGACCTCCTACGAGCAGTACTTC
CASSLLATSYEQYF
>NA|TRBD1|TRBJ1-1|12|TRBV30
TGTGCCTTGGGACAGATGAACACTGAAGCTTTCTTT
CALGQMNTEAFF
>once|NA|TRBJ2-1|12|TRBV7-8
TGTGCCAGCACCCCCTCGAGCAATGAGCAGTTCTTC
CASTPSSNEQFF
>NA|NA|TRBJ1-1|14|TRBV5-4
TGTGCCAGCAGCTTGGGACCTAGAAACACTGAAGCTTTCTTT
CASSLGPRNTEAFF
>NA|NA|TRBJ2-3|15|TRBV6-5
TGTGCCAGCAGTTACGCGGGACTTAGCACAGATACGCAGTATTTT
CASSYAGLSTDTQYF
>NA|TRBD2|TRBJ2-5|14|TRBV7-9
TGTGCCAGCCGGCCCTTAGCGGGCCAAGAGACCCAGTACTTC
CASRPLAGQETQYF
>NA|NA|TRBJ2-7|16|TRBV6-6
TGTGCCAGCAGTTACGGGGCCGGGACTGATCCCTACGAGCAGTACTTC
CASSYGAGTDPYEQYF
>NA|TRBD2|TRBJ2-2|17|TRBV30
TGTGCCGCCCGCTATAGCGGGAGAGGTTTGAGGGCCGGGGAGCTGTTTTTT
CAARYSGRGLRAGELFF
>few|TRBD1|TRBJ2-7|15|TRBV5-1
TGCGCCAGCAAATACAGGGGGACACCCTCCTACGAGCAGTACTTC
CASKYRGTPSYEQYF
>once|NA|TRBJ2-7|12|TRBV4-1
TGCGCCAGCAGCCTCGGGATGGACGAGCAGTACTTC
CASSLGMDEQYF
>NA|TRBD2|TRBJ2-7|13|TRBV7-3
TGTGCCAGCAGCTCCTATACCGGGGGGGAGCAGTACTTC
CASSSYTGGEQYF
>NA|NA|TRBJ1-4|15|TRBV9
TGTGCCAGCAGCGTAGGAGAGGGTTCTAATGAAAAACTGTTTTTT
CASSVGEGSNEKLFF
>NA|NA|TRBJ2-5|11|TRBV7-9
TGTGCCAGCAGAAACAAAGAGACCCAGTACTTC
CASRNKETQYF
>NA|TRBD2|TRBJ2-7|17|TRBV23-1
TGCGCCAGCAGTCACTCCGGACTAGACGCTTTTATATACGAGCAGTACTTC
CASSHSGLDAFIYEQYF
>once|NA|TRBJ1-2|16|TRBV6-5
TGTGTCAGCAGTTACTCACACAGGGAAACTAACTATGGCTACACCTTC
CVSSYSHRETNYGYTF
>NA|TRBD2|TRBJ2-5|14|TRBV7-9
TGTGCCAGCAGCTTCGGACTAGCCGGAGAGACCCAGTACTTC
CASSFGLAGETQYF
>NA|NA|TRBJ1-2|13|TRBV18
TGTGCCAGCTCACCTTCAGGGAACTATGGCTACACCTTC
CASSPSGNYGYTF
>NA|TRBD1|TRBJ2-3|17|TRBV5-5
TGTGCCAGCAGCTTGGTCGTAAGGGGGCGCGGGACAGATACGCAGTATTTT
CASSLVVRGRGTDTQYF
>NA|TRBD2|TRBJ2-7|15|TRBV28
TGTGCCAGCAGTTTCTGGACTAGCGGGAGTTACGAGCAGTACTTC
CASSFWTSGSYEQYF
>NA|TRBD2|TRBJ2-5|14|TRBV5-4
TGTGCCAGCAGTAATGGACTAGCGGGAGAGACCCAGTACTTC
CASSNGLAGETQYF
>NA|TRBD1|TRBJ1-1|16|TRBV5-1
TGCGCCAGCAGCTTGGGGGGGACAGGCCGCGGCACTGAAGCTTTCTTT
CASSLGGTGRGTEAFF